These 31 T cell receptor beta chains were sequenced from one sample in a study of blood T cell repertoires in COVID-19. This table comes from immunoSEQ multiplex PCR, and its TCRdb copy is limited to in-frame clones, with some not included. The sample lists around 150,000 clones; around 85% were seen once. Sequencing was done on a sample of PBMCs or T cells enriched from blood (not recorded which). Receptors were obtained from a middle-aged woman who had recovered from COVID-19.

The V and J genes are TRBV6-2 or TRBV6-3 and TRBJ1-2; possible D gene TRBD1, 6 bases. This CDR3 has 14 residues. Germline V gene sequence: CDR1 MNHEY, CDR2 SVGEGT. V was clipped by 0 bases and J by 8 bases, with 13 bases between them. The DNA for the CDR3 is TGTGCCAGCAGTTACTCGATAGGGGGTGGAGGCTACACCTTC. It codes for CASSYSIGGGGYTF.

This sequence joins TRBV5-8 and TRBJ1-5, with 9 bases aligning to TRBD1. Trimming removed 4 bases from V and 11 bases from J; junction bases left unmatched: 10. CDR1 is SGHTS and CDR2 is YDEGEE in the germline V gene. This CDR3 is 14 amino acids long. The CDR3 sequence is CASSPPRQGGAQHF. CDR3 nucleotide sequence: TGTGCCAGCAGCCCGCCCAGACAGGGGGGAGCCCAGCATTTT.

The rearrangement uses TRBV19 and TRBJ2-1; a possible D gene is TRBD1 (6 bases). The CDR3 length is 15 residues. Germline V gene data show CDR1 as LNHDA and CDR2 as SQIVND (reference sequence). Trimming stripped 4 bases from V and 2 bases from J, with 12 bases between. The CDR3: CASSRDKDTYNEQFF. In DNA, the CDR3 is TGTGCCAGTAGTAGGGACAAGGATACCTACAATGAGCAGTTCTTC.

The chain combines TRBV11-2 with TRBJ2-5, with 11 bases matching TRBD2. J lost 4 bases, V lost 3 bases, and 7 bases had no gene match. CDR3 length: 16 residues. Germline lookup yields CDR1 SGHAT and CDR2 FQNNGV. The DNA of the CDR3 is TGTGCCAGCAGCTTTAATTCTGGACTAGCGGGAGAGACCCAGTACTTC. It yields the protein CASSFNSGLAGETQYF.

CDR3 DNA sequence: TGCGCCAGCAGCTTAGATGGACAGTACTACGAGCAGTACTTC. Translating gives CASSLDGQYYEQYF. The V and J genes are TRBV5-1 and TRBJ2-7, with D possibly matching TRBD1 (6 bases). The V gene's germline CDR1 is SGHRS and CDR2 YFSETQ. CDR3 length: 14 amino acids. V lost 2 bases and J 3 bases, leaving 12 bases between the germline ends.

The rearrangement links TRBV5-1 to TRBJ1-1; no firm D call. The ends were cut back, 0 bases at V and 4 bases at J, with 16 bases in the middle. This CDR3 comprises 16 residues. Germline CDR1 is SGHRS and CDR2 is YFSETQ. CDR3 in DNA: TGCGCCAGCAGCTTGGGAAGAATGTCCGAGGGCACTGAAGCTTTCTTT. It specifies CASSLGRMSEGTEAFF.

The rearrangement uses TRBV27 and TRBJ1-1; D might be TRBD1 (5 bases). Germline assignment: CDR1 MNHEY and CDR2 SMNVEV (reference sequence). V dropped 2 bases and J dropped 4 bases, with 14 bases sitting between them. The CDR3 has 15 residues. The CDR3 DNA sequence: TGTGCCAGCAGTTTAGCGGGGACCCTGACCACTGAAGCTTTCTTT. It specifies CASSLAGTLTTEAFF.

In the case of this clone: This same CDR3 is encoded by further DNA sequences in the sample. The chain carries TRBV12-3 or TRBV12-4 and TRBJ2-1; the D gene is possibly TRBD2 (5 bases). V gave up 2 bases and J gave up 7 bases, with 6 bases separating them. The CDR3 runs to 12 residues. CDR3 DNA sequence: TGTGCCAGCAGTTTAACGGGAAATGAGCAGTTCTTC. Translation: CASSLTGNEQFF.

This clone turned up a few times. This sequence joins TRBV5-1 and TRBJ1-3; maybe TRBD1 (5 bases). This CDR3 has 15 amino acids. The germline V gene encodes CDR1 SGHRS and CDR2 YFSETQ. With 0 bases removed from V and 0 bases from J, the gap between germline ends came to 7 bases. The CDR3 here is CASSLAGGSGNTIYF. CDR3 nucleotide sequence: TGCGCCAGCAGCTTGGCGGGGGGCTCTGGAAACACCATATATTTT.

The chain uses TRBV28 and TRBJ1-5; 7 bases align to TRBD1. Per the germline V gene, CDR1 is MDHEN and CDR2 is SYDVKM. V shed 11 bases and J 5 bases; nucleotides not matched to a gene: 12. The CDR3 is 14 residues long. CDR3 amino acids: CAGNRQGGDQPQHF. The CDR3 DNA sequence: TGTGCCGGGAACCGACAGGGCGGCGATCAGCCCCAGCATTTT.

This clone was picked up one time. The rearrangement joins TRBV19 to TRBJ1-5, with D possibly TRBD1 on 6 matching bases. The CDR3 loop spans 15 amino acids. The germline CDR1 and CDR2 sequences are LNHDA and SQIVND (reference sequence). V was trimmed by 6 bases and J by 0 bases, leaving 12 bases between them. The CDR3 nucleotides are TGTGCCAGTAGCGCAGGGGCGTATAGCAATCAGCCCCAGCATTTT. Protein product: CASSAGAYSNQPQHF.

This clone was counted a single time. The V gene is TRBV5-1, the J gene TRBJ1-6, with 10 bases matching TRBD1. This CDR3 has 16 amino acids. With 2 bases clipped from V and 6 bases from J, the junction kept 5 bases outside the gene matches. Germline V gene data show CDR1 as SGHRS and CDR2 as YFSETQ. The CDR3, as DNA: TGCGCCAGCAGCTTAATCGACAGGGGGCGTAATTCACCCCTCCACTTT. Protein product: CASSLIDRGRNSPLHF.

The chain joins TRBV3-1 (or the pseudogene TRBV3-2) to TRBJ1-2; TRBD1 agrees at 9 bases. The junction had 8 bases not matched to a gene; V was cut back by 1 base and J by 8 bases. This CDR3 has 15 residues. CDR1 is LGHDT and CDR2 is YNNKEL in the germline V gene (reference sequence). CDR3 region: CASSQARGQGLGYTF. CDR3 bases: TGTGCCAGCAGCCAAGCCCGTGGACAGGGGCTAGGCTACACCTTC.

This sequence joins TRBV23-1 and TRBJ1-2, with D maybe TRBD1 (5 bases). TRBV23-1 is reported as an ORF; its role is uncertain. The CDR3 sequence is 16 residues long. Trimming shortened V by 4 bases and J by 0 bases, and 15 bases separated the two germline ends. CDR3 region: CASSPKGRVTNYGYTF. As DNA, the CDR3 is TGCGCCAGCAGTCCTAAAGGCAGGGTCACTAACTATGGCTACACCTTC.

The chain joins TRBV7-9 to TRBJ2-5; TRBD2 matches at 12 bases. Germline V gives CDR1 SEHNR, CDR2 FQNEAQ (reference sequence). V was pared by 4 bases and J by 4 bases, with 4 bases of the junction left unmatched. The CDR3 is 15 amino acids. Here the CDR3 reads CASSSRTSGIETQYF. The CDR3 DNA reads TGTGCCAGCAGCTCTAGGACTAGCGGGATAGAGACCCAGTACTTC.

The rearrangement uses TRBV6-5 and TRBJ1-1; D remains unclear. V gave up 6 bases and J gave up 7 bases, with 9 bases separating them. CDR1 is MNHEY and CDR2 is SVGAGI in the germline V gene. This CDR3 region has 11 residues. The CDR3 nucleotides are TGTGCCAGCAGGTCGACACTTGAAGCTTTCTTT. Its protein is CASRSTLEAFF.

This clone has a handful of counts. The CDR3 spells CASSAFSGRFYTGELFF. For the CDR3, the DNA is TGTGCCAGCAGCGCATTTAGCGGGAGGTTCTACACCGGGGAGCTGTTTTTT. V is TRBV9 and J is TRBJ2-2, with 10 positions matching TRBD2. This CDR3 contains 17 residues. Germline V gene lookup returns CDR1 SGDLS and CDR2 YYNGEE. The V segment lost 3 bases and the J segment 3 bases; nucleotides outside the gene matches: 8.

This chain uses TRBV28 with TRBJ1-2; 10 nucleotides agree with TRBD1. V gave up 4 bases and J gave up 7 bases; unmatched junction bases: 6. The CDR3 contains 14 residues. Germline V gene data show CDR1 as MDHEN and CDR2 as SYDVKM. CDR3 DNA sequence: TGTGCCAGCAGTTCCGGGACAGGGGTAGGTGGCTACACCTTC. This codes for CASSSGTGVGGYTF.

V gene TRBV12-3 or TRBV12-4 combines with J gene TRBJ1-2; D is unresolved. Trimming took 7 bases from V and 6 from J, leaving 15 bases between them. CDR3 length: 13 residues. The CDR3 reads CASISPEKHGYTF. The CDR3 DNA is TGTGCCAGCATCTCTCCGGAGAAACATGGCTACACCTTC.

This clone was seen more than once but under ten times. This chain links TRBV7-3 with TRBJ1-1; D is perhaps TRBD1 (5 bases). The length of the CDR3 is 15 residues. Trimming took off 0 bases at V and 7 bases at J, with 15 bases between the two ends. The germline V gene has CDR1 SGHTA and CDR2 FQGTGA. In DNA form, the CDR3 reads TGTGCCAGCAGCTTAACGGGGGGACGAATTGATGAAGCTTTCTTT. Its translation: CASSLTGGRIDEAFF.

The chain couples TRBV12-5 to TRBJ2-2; 12 bases fit TRBD2. This CDR3 region has 17 residues. Per the germline V gene, CDR1 is LGHNT and CDR2 is FRNRAP. V was clipped by 6 bases and J by 8 bases; unmatched bases: 13. DNA of the CDR3: TGTGCTAGTGGACCGGGACTAGCGGGCCGGTTCGGGGGGGAGCTGTTTTTT. It codes for CASGPGLAGRFGGELFF. The variable domain in full, completed from reference TRBV12-5 and TRBJ2-2, reads DARVTQTPRHKVTEMGQEVTMRCQPILGHNTVFWYRQTMMQGLELLAYFRNRAPLDDSGMPKDRFSAEMPDATLATLKIQPSEPRDSAVYFCASGPGLAGRFGGELFFGEGSRLTVL.

The rearrangement links TRBV7-9 to TRBJ2-1, with D perhaps TRBD2 (11 bases). Looked up from germline, CDR1 is SEHNR and CDR2 is FQNEAQ (reference sequence). V lost 5 bases to trimming and J lost 3 bases, with 32 bases between them. The CDR3 loop spans 21 amino acids. The CDR3 DNA reads TGTGCCAGCAGCAGAAAAGTTGGGACAGGGGTGGGACTAGCGGACTACAATGAGCAGTTCTTC. Protein sequence: CASSRKVGTGVGLADYNEQFF.

This clone was found a few times. V usage is TRBV6-5 and J usage is TRBJ1-4, with 8 nucleotides matching TRBD1. V trimming: 6 bases; J trimming: 1 base; junction bases outside the gene matches: 4. The CDR3 extends over 15 amino acids. CDR1 and CDR2 from the germline V gene are MNHEY and SVGAGI. The CDR3 nucleotides are TGTGCCAGCAGGACAGGGGATCTAACTAATGAAAAACTGTTTTTT. It translates to CASRTGDLTNEKLFF.

The rearrangement joins TRBV5-1 to TRBJ1-1; D is perhaps TRBD1 (6 bases). The CDR3 sequence is 15 residues long. Germline V gene lookup returns CDR1 SGHRS and CDR2 YFSETQ. Trimming took off 2 bases at V and 1 base at J, with 12 bases between the two ends. CDR3 sequence reads: CASSLGPGANTEAFF. The CDR3 nucleotides read TGCGCCAGCAGCTTAGGTCCAGGGGCGAACACTGAAGCTTTCTTT. Based on the CDR3 plus reference TRBV5-1 and TRBJ1-1, the full variable domain is KAGVTQTPRYLIKTRGQQVTLSCSPISGHRSVSWYQQTPGQGLQFLFEYFSETQRNKGNFPGRFSGRQFSNSRSEMNVSTLELGDSALYLCASSLGPGANTEAFFGQGTRLTVV.

The chain couples TRBV4-1 to TRBJ1-2; perhaps TRBD1 as D (6 bases). CDR1 MGHRA and CDR2 YSYEKL come from the germline V gene. The V and J ends lost 0 bases and 3 bases respectively, with 8 bases between them. The CDR3 spans 14 residues. Here the CDR3 reads CASSQDPGDYGYTF. The CDR3 DNA sequence: TGCGCCAGCAGCCAAGACCCAGGGGACTATGGCTACACCTTC.

The chain carries TRBV1 and TRBJ1-2; TRBD1, as called in the table, went unchecked against the DNA. TRBV1 is annotated as a pseudogene. This CDR3 has 17 residues. CDR3 coding DNA: TGCACCAGCAGCCAAGTGGGGACAGGGGGCGAACGGTATGGCTACACCTTC. Protein: CTSSQVGTGGERYGYTF.

The V and J genes are TRBV6-4 and TRBJ2-3, with 9 nucleotides matching TRBD1. The CDR3 is made up of 15 amino acids. V dropped 5 bases and J dropped 3; count of bases not matched to a gene: 6. Germline V lookup: CDR1 MRHNA, CDR2 SNTAGT. The DNA of the CDR3 is TGTGCCAGCAGTTCACAGGGGGCGCGGACAGATACGCAGTATTTT. Its translation: CASSSQGARTDTQYF.

This clone was detected a few times. This chain joins TRBV3-1 (or the pseudogene TRBV3-2) and TRBJ1-1, with unresolved D. Per germline, CDR1 LGHDT and CDR2 YNNKEL (reference sequence). The CDR3 is made up of 14 amino acids. With 2 bases removed from V and 0 bases from J, the gap between germline ends came to 7 bases. CDR3 amino acids: CASSQKGVNTEAFF. In nucleotides, the CDR3 is TGTGCCAGCAGCCAAAAGGGAGTGAACACTGAAGCTTTCTTT.

The rearrangement links TRBV2 to TRBJ2-3, with 9 nucleotides matching TRBD2. This CDR3 has 13 residues. CDR1 and CDR2 (germline): SNHLY, FYNNEI. J was trimmed by 6 bases and V by 7 bases; bases with no gene match: 5. The CDR3: CASIPSGGDTQYF. The CDR3 DNA reads TGTGCCAGCATTCCCAGCGGGGGGGATACGCAGTATTTT.

J is TRBJ2-1 and V is TRBV6-1; 9 nucleotides match TRBD1. The trim removed 3 bases at V and 4 bases at J, leaving 4 bases unmatched. The length of the CDR3 is 15 residues. The germline gives CDR1 MNHNS, CDR2 SASEGT. CDR3 DNA: TGTGCCAGCAGTGAGGGACAGGGTTCATACAATGAGCAGTTCTTC. This gives the protein CASSEGQGSYNEQFF.

The rearrangement links TRBV18 to TRBJ2-7; 9 positions agree with TRBD1. Losses at the gene ends were 6 bases for V and 7 bases for J; bases not matched to a gene: 13. This CDR3 has 15 residues. Looked up from germline, CDR1 is KGHSH and CDR2 is LQKENI. CDR3 sequence: CASSLSGQGSEEQYF. DNA of the CDR3: TGTGCCAGCTCGCTTTCGGGACAGGGAAGTGAGGAGCAGTACTTC.